Listed here are 16 T cell receptor beta chains from one sample, sequenced in a study of cytomegalovirus exposure and HLA in healthy donors. PCR involved 60 Vbeta and 13 Jbeta primers. Generated by immunoSEQ multiplex PCR, the TCRdb table keeps only in-frame clones and is missing some. The sample has some 150,000 clones, about four fifths seen once. Input material: PBMCs. All receptors derive from a man aged 50 or older in good health and CMV-seropositive.

The chain combines TRBV10-3 with TRBJ2-5; D possibly matches TRBD1 or TRBD2 (5 bases each). The J call is in doubt because the DNA end fits TRBJ2-7 better. This CDR3 spans 12 amino acids. Germline V gives CDR1 ENHRY, CDR2 SYGVKD. For the CDR3, the DNA is TGTGCCATCAGAGTGGGGGACTACGAGCAGTACTTC. This gives the protein CAIRVGDYEQYF.

This chain joins TRBV7-9 and TRBJ1-2, with D unclear. V was pared by 4 bases and J by 5 bases, with 11 bases between. This CDR3 comprises 13 residues. Germline CDR1 SEHNR, CDR2 FQNEAQ (reference sequence). In DNA form, the CDR3 reads TGTGCCAGCAGCTCTTCCGGTCGGTATGGCTACACCTTC. This gives the protein CASSSSGRYGYTF. The variable domain in full, with the rest retrieved from reference TRBV7-9 and TRBJ1-2, is DTGVSQNPRHKITKRGQNVTFRCDPISEHNRLYWYRQTLGQGPEFLTYFQNEAQLEKSRLLSDRFSAERPKGSFSTLEIQRTEQGDSAMYLCASSSSGRYGYTFGSGTRLTVV.

V and J are TRBV19 and TRBJ1-1, with D perhaps TRBD1 (5 bases). The CDR3 contains 13 residues. The germline V gene has CDR1 LNHDA and CDR2 SQIVND (reference sequence). Between the trimmed V and J ends, which lost 5 bases and 11 bases, there was a span of 18 bases. CDR3 in DNA: TGTGCCAGTAGTTCCCCCAGGGATAGGCGGGCTTTCTTT. Translating gives CASSSPRDRRAFF.

The CDR3 is CASSLKGTGGWRSRGNTEAFF. In nucleotides, the CDR3 is TGTGCCAGCAGTTTAAAGGGGACAGGGGGCTGGAGATCTCGAGGGAACACTGAAGCTTTCTTT. The gene calls are TRBV28 and TRBJ1-1; 12 bases align to TRBD1. This CDR3 is built from 21 residues. Germline CDR1 and CDR2: MDHEN and SYDVKM. J lost 1 base, V lost 2 bases, and 17 bases had no gene match.

J is TRBJ2-7 and V is TRBV19, with TRBD2 as a possible D gene (5 bases). CDR1 and CDR2 from the germline V gene are LNHDA and SQIVND (reference sequence). The CDR3 is 15 amino acids. Between the trimmed V and J ends, which lost 0 bases and 2 bases, there was a span of 11 bases. The CDR3 protein is CASSIEGGIPYEQYF. The DNA for the CDR3 is TGTGCCAGTAGTATAGAAGGAGGAATACCCTACGAGCAGTACTTC.

This clone was picked up one time. The chain employs TRBV5-1 and TRBJ2-7; 7 positions agree with TRBD1. Germline CDR1 is SGHRS and CDR2 is YFSETQ. There are 14 residues in the CDR3. The J segment lost 7 bases and the V segment lost 2 bases, leaving 9 bases of the junction unmatched. CDR3 residues: CASSLVKGADEQYF. The CDR3 DNA sequence: TGCGCCAGCAGCTTAGTAAAGGGGGCGGATGAGCAGTACTTC.

This chain connects TRBV6-4 to TRBJ2-1; tentatively, D is TRBD2 (5 bases). Germline CDR1 reads MRHNA; CDR2 reads SNTAGT. Between the trimmed V and J ends, which lost 3 bases and 7 bases, there was a span of 10 bases. The CDR3 sequence is 13 residues long. CDR3 in DNA: TGTGCCAGCAGTGAAAACGGGATAAATGAGCAGTTCTTC. Protein sequence: CASSENGINEQFF.

The chain joins TRBV7-2 to TRBJ1-6; D is perhaps TRBD1 (5 bases). Germline-derived CDR1 and CDR2 are SGHTA and FQGNSA. V was trimmed by 0 bases and J by 9 bases, leaving 6 bases between them. This CDR3 contains 13 residues. CDR3 in amino acids: CASSLATGSPLHF. CDR3 DNA sequence: TGTGCCAGCAGCTTAGCTACAGGTTCACCCCTCCACTTT.

This clone was detected only once. V gene TRBV9 combines with J gene TRBJ2-5; 9 bases are a match to TRBD1. Losses at the gene ends were 4 bases for V and 1 base for J; bases not matched to a gene: 8. Per the germline V gene, CDR1 is SGDLS and CDR2 is YYNGEE. CDR3 length equals 16 residues. CDR3 protein: CASSPRDRVIQETQYF. The CDR3 nucleotides read TGTGCCAGCAGCCCCCGGGACAGGGTTATCCAAGAGACCCAGTACTTC.

V is TRBV19 and J is TRBJ2-2; TRBD2 might be the D (6 bases). CDR1 is LNHDA and CDR2 is SQIVND in the germline V gene (reference sequence). The germline V and J ends were trimmed by 5 bases and 2 bases, with 15 bases remaining between them. This CDR3 comprises 16 residues. The CDR3 DNA sequence: TGTGCCAGTAGTGTCCGGGGGTCGATTAACACCGGGGAGCTGTTTTTT. This gives the protein CASSVRGSINTGELFF. The full variable domain, in which reference TRBV19 and TRBJ2-2 provide the parts outside the CDR3, is DGGITQSPKYLFRKEGQNVTLSCEQNLNHDAMYWYRQDPGQGLRLIYYSQIVNDFQKGDIAEGYSVSREKKESFPLTVTSAQKNPTAFYLCASSVRGSINTGELFFGEGSRLTVL.

CDR3 protein: CASSAWSSYEQYF. In DNA form, the CDR3 reads TGTGCCAGCAGCGCATGGAGTTCCTACGAGCAGTACTTC. The chain joins TRBV7-8 to TRBJ2-7, with D unclear. The CDR3 totals 13 residues. The germline gives CDR1 SGHVS, CDR2 FQNEAQ. Trimming removed 5 bases from V and 1 base from J, with 9 bases in between.

The chain links TRBV2 to TRBJ2-3; no definite D call. Trimming removed 3 bases from V and 6 bases from J, with 7 bases in between. CDR3 size: 12 residues. In germline, CDR1 is SNHLY, CDR2 FYNNEI. In nucleotides, the CDR3 is TGTGCCAGCAGTGACCGTGTGGATACGCAGTATTTT. Translating it yields CASSDRVDTQYF.

The chain is built from TRBV5-1 and TRBJ2-5; 8 nucleotides align to TRBD2. With 4 bases clipped from V and 5 bases from J, the junction kept 10 bases outside the gene matches. Germline V gene lookup returns CDR1 SGHRS and CDR2 YFSETQ. This CDR3 region has 15 residues. The CDR3 protein is CASSRQRERGETQYF. In DNA, the CDR3 is TGCGCCAGCAGCCGCCAGCGGGAGCGAGGTGAGACCCAGTACTTC.

V is TRBV7-3 and J is TRBJ2-7; 12 positions agree with TRBD2. The germline V gene has CDR1 SGHTA and CDR2 FQGTGA. CDR3 length: 15 residues. V gave up 3 bases and J gave up 3 bases; unmatched junction bases: 3. In nucleotides, the CDR3 is TGTGCCAGCAGCTTCGGACTAGCGGGAAACTACGAGCAGTACTTC. As protein: CASSFGLAGNYEQYF. Full variable domain (rest looked up from reference TRBV7-3 and TRBJ2-7): GAGVSQTPSNKVTEKGKYVELRCDPISGHTALYWYRQSLGQGPEFLIYFQGTGAADDSGLPNDRFFAVRPEGSVSTLKIQRTERGDSAVYLCASSFGLAGNYEQYFGPGTRLTVT.

The V and J genes are TRBV9 and TRBJ1-1; no clear D gene. The CDR3 is 16 amino acids. Trimming shortened V by 4 bases and J by 2 bases, and 18 bases separated the two germline ends. Germline V CDR1 and CDR2: SGDLS, YYNGEE. The CDR3 DNA sequence: TGTGCCAGCAGCTTAAACCCATCCACGGGTAACACTGAAGCTTTCTTT. This gives the protein CASSLNPSTGNTEAFF.

This clone was seen only once. V gene TRBV7-2 combines with J gene TRBJ2-5; 12 bases line up with TRBD2. The CDR3 is 17 amino acids. From germline, CDR1 is SGHTA and CDR2 FQGNSA. V was clipped by 2 bases and J by 4 bases; unmatched bases: 8. The CDR3 DNA reads TGTGCCAGCAGCTTACTACCGACTAGCGGGAGTGGAGAGACCCAGTACTTC. This translates into CASSLLPTSGSGETQYF.